Following are 3 T cell receptor beta chains from one sample sequenced in a study of regulatory T cells in long-lasting Graves disease. Time point indicated: newly diagnosed GD, antithyroid drugs for less than 3 months. The TCR library was prepared using RNA isolated from PBMCs. Sequencing libraries for TCR beta were prepared with iRepertoire HTBI primers and Arm-PCR of CDR3 regions. TCRdb independently ran MiXCR on the multiplex PCR reads; one entry per CDR3 protein. The sample includes some 240,000 distinct CDR3 sequences, roughly 18% seen only once; the top ten take about 10%. Another study also made use of these data, one on T cells in Graves' hyperthyroidism and ophthalmopathy.

Sample: peripheral blood mononuclear cells (PBMCs), taken at new diagnosis, from a patient treated with antithyroid drugs. The receptor set was obtained from a woman younger than 45 with Graves disease.

This clonotype was detected ten times or more. This chain connects TRBV19 to TRBJ2-7, with 7 bases fitting TRBD1. After removal of 3 bases from V and 3 bases from J, the junction contained 5 bases not matched to a gene. The CDR3 consists of 14 residues. In germline, CDR1 is LNHDA, CDR2 SQIVND (reference sequence). The CDR3 reads CASSIPGQNYEQYF. For the CDR3, the DNA is TGTGCCAGTAGTATCCCGGGACAGAACTACGAGCAGTACTTC.

This clonotype was counted only a few times. This chain connects TRBV28 to TRBJ1-2, with a possible D match to TRBD1 (5 bases). The CDR3 covers 15 residues. Germline values: CDR1 MDHEN, CDR2 SYDVKM. V was pared by 4 bases and J by 3 bases, with 15 bases between. The CDR3 reads CASSSPGGSYYGYTF. CDR3 nucleotide sequence: TGTGCCAGCAGTTCCCCCGGGGGATCTTACTATGGCTACACCTTC.

This clonotype was seen ten or more times. The genes are TRBV3-1 and TRBJ1-1, with D uncertain. CDR3 length: 13 residues. CDR1 and CDR2 (germline): LGHDT, YNNKEL (reference sequence). Trimming cost V 8 bases and J 1 base, with 11 bases left between them. The CDR3 is CASSRMENTEAFF. The CDR3 DNA reads TGTGCCAGCTCCCGAATGGAGAACACTGAAGCTTTCTTT.